The rows below give T cell receptor beta chains drawn from one sample of a study of blood T cell repertoires in COVID-19. Here immunoSEQ multiplex PCR was the method, and the copy in TCRdb shows in-frame clones only, minus some. Of fewer than 400,000 clones listed, about nine tenths are singletons. The sequencing input was PBMCs or T cells enriched from blood (not recorded which). These receptors all come from a woman under 40 who had recovered from COVID-19. Each CDR3 is given with its conserved first and last residue. A D gene is named only where the DNA matches it firmly. Some rows have no size entry. The others give once, few or many, or a class for an expanded clone.

J,size,D,length,V,CDR3,DNA
TRBJ1-6,.,.,16,TRBV18,CASSPGGGLRNSPLHF,TGTGCCAGCTCACCAGGGGGGGGCCTAAGGAATTCACCCCTCCACTTT
TRBJ2-5,.,TRBD2,17,TRBV30,CASSRLADRWYQETQYF,TGTGCCTCGTCGCGTCTAGCGGACCGTTGGTACCAAGAGACCCAGTACTTC
TRBJ2-5,.,.,15,TRBV7-9,CASSLLTAQTETQYF,TGTGCCAGCAGCTTACTTACTGCTCAAACGGAGACCCAGTACTTC
TRBJ1-3,.,.,15,TRBV5-1,CASSSDRLSGNTIYF,TGCGCCAGCAGCTCGGACAGACTCTCTGGAAACACCATATATTTT
TRBJ1-3,once,.,16,TRBV7-3,CASSLTSAGTGNTIYF,TGTGCCAGCAGCTTAACGTCGGCGGGTACTGGAAACACCATATATTTT
TRBJ2-3,.,TRBD2,15,TRBV9,CASGIREGFGDTQYF,TGTGCCAGCGGGATCCGGGAGGGCTTTGGAGATACGCAGTATTTT
TRBJ2-2,.,TRBD2,17,TRBV5-1,CASSLASGGHNTGELFF,TGCGCCAGCAGCTTGGCTAGCGGGGGGCATAACACCGGGGAGCTGTTTTTT
TRBJ2-2,.,TRBD1,16,TRBV7-3,CASSLGAGGIAGELFF,TGTGCCAGCAGCTTAGGGGCAGGGGGAATCGCCGGGGAGCTGTTTTTT
TRBJ2-7,.,TRBD2,15,TRBV5-1,CASSSGLAVSYEQYF,TGCGCCAGCAGTTCGGGACTAGCGGTGTCCTACGAGCAGTACTTC
TRBJ1-6,.,.,15,TRBV2,CASRETGTIVGPLHF,TGTGCCAGCAGGGAAACCGGGACAATCGTTGGACCCCTCCACTTT
TRBJ2-1,.,TRBD1,15,TRBV5-1,CASSSPGQGIHEQFF,TGCGCCAGCAGCTCCCCGGGACAGGGGATCCATGAGCAGTTCTTC
TRBJ1-2,.,.,15,TRBV19,CASSMASLGGYGYTF,TGTGCCAGTAGTATGGCTTCGCTGGGAGGCTATGGCTACACCTTC
TRBJ2-7,few,TRBD1,15,TRBV4-1,CASSQDPSGGYEQYF,TGCGCCAGCAGCCAAGATCCTTCAGGGGGCTACGAGCAGTACTTC
TRBJ1-1,.,TRBD1,12,TRBV11-2,CASSLIQGEAFF,TGTGCCAGCAGCTTAATACAGGGGGAAGCTTTCTTT
TRBJ2-1,.,TRBD2,16,TRBV29-1,CSVEYSGDLSYNEQFF,TGCAGCGTTGAATATAGCGGGGACCTCTCCTACAATGAGCAGTTCTTC
TRBJ1-2,.,.,16,TRBV4-1,CASSQVRVAAGAGYTF,TGCGCCAGCAGCCAAGTCCGAGTAGCTGCAGGGGCTGGCTACACCTTC
TRBJ1-6,.,.,14,TRBV18,CASSRIGENSPLHF,TGTGCCAGCTCACGAATAGGGGAAAATTCACCCCTCCACTTT
TRBJ1-6,.,TRBD1,17,TRBV4-1,CASSQVTGARWDSPLHF,TGCGCCAGCAGCCAAGTGACAGGGGCCCGTTGGGATTCACCCCTCCACTTT
TRBJ1-1,.,.,12,TRBV4-1,CASSLGRGEAFF,TGCGCCAGCAGCCTAGGTCGGGGTGAAGCTTTCTTT
TRBJ1-4,.,.,16,TRBV4-3,CASSQDRGSFNEKLFF,TGCGCCAGCAGCCAAGATCGAGGGAGCTTTAATGAAAAACTGTTTTTT
TRBJ2-1,.,.,14,TRBV9,CASSHRVGGNEQFF,TGTGCCAGCAGTCACAGGGTAGGAGGCAATGAGCAGTTCTTC
TRBJ2-5,once,.,15,TRBV9,CASSVAGTKQETQYF,TGTGCCAGCAGCGTGGCCGGGACAAAGCAAGAGACCCAGTACTTC
TRBJ1-3,.,.,15,TRBV7-2,CASSLTGPSGNTIYF,TGTGCCAGCAGCTTAACAGGCCCCTCTGGAAACACCATATATTTT
TRBJ2-7,once,.,14,TRBV27,CASRLTGNTYEQYF,TGTGCCAGCAGGTTGACAGGAAATACCTACGAGCAGTACTTC
TRBJ2-5,.,TRBD2,16,TRBV4-1,CASSQWTSGGSETQYF,TGCGCCAGCAGCCAATGGACTAGCGGGGGGTCAGAGACCCAGTACTTC
TRBJ1-1,.,.,14,TRBV2,CASSRTALNTEAFF,TGTGCCAGCAGCCGGACAGCCCTGAACACTGAAGCTTTCTTT
TRBJ1-2,.,.,14,TRBV5-1,CASGPGQTNYGYTF,TGCGCCAGCGGCCCGGGACAAACTAACTATGGCTACACCTTC
TRBJ2-5,.,.,12,TRBV7-2,CASSLGRETQYF,TGTGCCAGCAGCTTGGGGCGGGAGACCCAGTACTTC
TRBJ2-2,.,TRBD1,16,TRBV4-1,CASSQGTGFNTGELFF,TGCGCCAGCAGCCAAGGGACAGGGTTCAACACCGGGGAGCTGTTTTTT
TRBJ1-2,.,.,15,TRBV7-9,CASSASGLSPYGYTF,TGTGCCAGCAGCGCATCGGGACTCTCACCCTATGGCTACACCTTC
TRBJ2-7,.,TRBD2,15,TRBV27,CASSIRLAGAGEQYF,TGTGCCAGCAGTATCCGACTAGCGGGGGCGGGCGAGCAGTACTTC
TRBJ1-4,.,.,14,TRBV4-1,CASSQGTRVEKLFF,TGCGCCAGCAGTCAAGGGACAAGGGTGGAAAAACTGTTTTTT
TRBJ1-1,.,.,19,TRBV6-2/TRBV6-3,CASSYPQTKRRFYDTEAFF,TGTGCCAGCAGTTACCCCCAGACCAAACGGCGGTTCTATGACACTGAAGCTTTCTTT
TRBJ2-1,.,.,12,TRBV28,CASSPTSNEQFF,TGTGCCAGCAGTCCTACCTCCAATGAGCAGTTCTTC
TRBJ1-5,.,.,12,TRBV27,CASSLTGQPQHF,TGTGCCAGCAGTTTGACAGGACAGCCCCAGCATTTT
TRBJ2-5,.,TRBD2,14,TRBV27,CASSQRGGPETQYF,TGTGCCAGCAGCCAGCGGGGGGGCCCTGAGACCCAGTACTTC
TRBJ1-2,.,TRBD1,13,TRBV29-1,CSAALGGASGYTF,TGCAGCGCCGCCCTAGGGGGCGCGTCCGGCTACACCTTC
TRBJ2-1,.,.,14,TRBV24-1,CATSQGSSHNEQFF,TGTGCCACCAGTCAGGGGTCATCCCACAATGAGCAGTTCTTC